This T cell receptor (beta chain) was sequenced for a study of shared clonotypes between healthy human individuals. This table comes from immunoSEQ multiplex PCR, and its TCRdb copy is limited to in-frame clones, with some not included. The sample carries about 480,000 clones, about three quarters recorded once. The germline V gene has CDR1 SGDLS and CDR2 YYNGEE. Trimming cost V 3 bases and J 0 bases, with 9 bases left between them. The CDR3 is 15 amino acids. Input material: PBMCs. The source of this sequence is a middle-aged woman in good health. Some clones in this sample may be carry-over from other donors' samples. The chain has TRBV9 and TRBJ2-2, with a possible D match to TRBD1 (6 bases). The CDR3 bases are TGTGCCAGCAGCGCCAACAGGGCGAACACCGGGGAGCTGTTTTTT. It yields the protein CASSANRANTGELFF.